This T cell receptor (beta chain) appears in the sequencing data of a study of beta chain features in type 1 diabetes. The CDR3 loop spans 14 amino acids. Germline V CDR1 and CDR2: SGHVS, FNYEAQ. V was pared by 5 bases and J by 3 bases, with 14 bases between. The study reverse transcribed the entire isolated RNA, so it sequenced expressed TCRB transcripts. Assay used: immunoSEQ multiplex PCR; TCRdb lists only in-frame clones, some missing. This table holds 150,000 to 200,000 clones, over 7.5% found once. The sequenced sample was central memory CD4+ T cells from blood. The J gene is TRBJ2-7, the V gene TRBV7-6; perhaps TRBD2 as D (6 bases). This clonotype was obtained from a woman aged 18 to 35 in good health. The CDR3 DNA sequence: TGTGCCAGCAGCCCCCGGACTATCAACTACGAGCAGTACTTC. This codes for CASSPRTINYEQYF. Supplemented by reference TRBV7-6 and TRBJ2-7, the full variable domain reads GAGVSQSPRYKVTKRGQDVALRCDPISGHVSLYWYRQALGQGPEFLTYFNYEAQQDKSGLPNDRFSAERPEGSISTLTIQRTEQRDSAMYRCASSPRTINYEQYFGPGTRLTVT.